Detailed here is one T cell receptor (beta chain). What antigen it recognizes has not been identified. No base-level quality is on record; no much larger clone is a single base apart. The library came from the immunoSEQ multiplex PCR assay. As for the original processing: A statistical classification framework was built for diagnosing cytomegalovirus status from the catalog of TCR beta chain sequences. The clones in this table, taken by TCRdb from immuneACCESS, are in-frame only. Not every clone is retained; where verified, under half of the shortfall comes from an unresolved V gene, and the cause of the rest is unknown. V, J and clone size reflect that table, while D and trimming were determined from the DNA. The sample includes roughly 100,000 clones, with roughly nine tenths observed a single time. 3% to 4% of the sample is in the top ten clones. This specimen comes from a study of cytomegalovirus exposure and HLA in healthy donors (dated by TCRdb to the late 2010s). General notes on the study: According to a later analysis, the roughly 130 validation repertoires were produced on the same platform as the roughly 600 repertoires of the first cohort. The study aimed to test whether signatures of past pathogen exposure could be identified by cataloging public T cell receptors. In addition to the first cohort of about 650 subjects, a separate validation cohort of 120 different subjects was used. To predict cytomegalovirus infection status, the study brought together high-throughput TCR immunosequencing, statistical association of individual TCRs with disease status, and machine learning. Overall results and qualifications from the work: A later analysis had no HLA typing for the validation cohort, so co-occurrence there was scored across all 130 or so repertoires. Three of the identified cytomegalovirus-associated TCR beta chains were confirmed in vitro to be specific for cytomegalovirus antigens. In the study, approximately 150 TCR beta chains were listed as associated with cytomegalovirus. Of the cluster scores, around 95% were above 0 in a later analysis, which found that TCRs clustered in the first cohort also tended to co-occur in the 95 to 150 validation repertoires. The classifier was reported to diagnose cytomegalovirus status with high specificity and sensitivity in both the original cohort and the validation cohort. Most TCR sequences were seen in very few donors, while some public TCRs were found in many individuals. According to the authors, the approach could potentially be generalized to other disease states and immunological phenotypes.

The donors were included in the validation cohort of 130 or so subjects, a group kept apart from the roughly 690-subject first cohort. This receptor was identified in a woman aged 18-29 years in good health and CMV-seropositive. The material sequenced was PBMCs.

The CDR3 has the sequence CASTRGTEAFF. The DNA sequence is given as TGTGCCAGTACTCGGGGTACTGAAGCTTTCTTT. The chain is assembled from TRBV19 and TRBJ1-1; the D gene identity is not certain. V is reduced by 7 bases and J by 5 bases, leaving a spacing of 8 bases between them. Reading the germline V gene (reference sequence) gives CDR1 LNHDA and CDR2 SQIVND. The CDR3 measures 11 amino acids from cysteine to phenylalanine. Only the CDR3 DNA is retained, 33 bases long and in frame from the first base.